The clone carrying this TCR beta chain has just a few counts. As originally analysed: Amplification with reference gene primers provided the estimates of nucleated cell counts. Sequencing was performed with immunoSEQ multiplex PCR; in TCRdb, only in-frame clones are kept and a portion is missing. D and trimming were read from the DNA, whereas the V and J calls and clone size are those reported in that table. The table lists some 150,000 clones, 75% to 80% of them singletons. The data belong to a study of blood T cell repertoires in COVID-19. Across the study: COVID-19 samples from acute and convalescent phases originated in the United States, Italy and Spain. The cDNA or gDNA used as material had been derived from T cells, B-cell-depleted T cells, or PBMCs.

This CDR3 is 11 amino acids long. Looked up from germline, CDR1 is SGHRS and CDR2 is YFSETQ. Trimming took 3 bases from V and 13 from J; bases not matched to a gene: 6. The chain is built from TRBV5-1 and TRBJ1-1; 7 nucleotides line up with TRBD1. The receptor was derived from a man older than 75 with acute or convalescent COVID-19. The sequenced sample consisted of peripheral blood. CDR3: CASSSAGTVFF. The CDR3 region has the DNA TGCGCCAGCAGCTCCGCCGGGACAGTTTTCTTT.